The source of this T cell receptor (beta chain) is a study of blood T cell repertoires in COVID-19. Study overall: Samples representing acute and convalescent COVID-19 were sourced from the United States, Italy and Spain.

The germline V and J ends were trimmed by 2 bases and 8 bases, with 4 bases remaining between them. This CDR3 comprises 12 residues. Germline V gives CDR1 SGHAT, CDR2 FQNNGV. Clones were sequenced by immunoSEQ multiplex PCR, and TCRdb holds only the in-frame ones, with some missing. The table has some 160,000 clones, around 87% seen once. This clonotype was sampled from a woman in her seventies with COVID-19, enrolled during active disease. Sequencing was performed on peripheral blood. The chain joins TRBV11-2 to TRBJ1-6; D is uncertain. CDR3 in DNA: TGTGCCAGCAGCTTACGTCATTCACCCCTCCACTTT. This sequence encodes CASSLRHSPLHF.